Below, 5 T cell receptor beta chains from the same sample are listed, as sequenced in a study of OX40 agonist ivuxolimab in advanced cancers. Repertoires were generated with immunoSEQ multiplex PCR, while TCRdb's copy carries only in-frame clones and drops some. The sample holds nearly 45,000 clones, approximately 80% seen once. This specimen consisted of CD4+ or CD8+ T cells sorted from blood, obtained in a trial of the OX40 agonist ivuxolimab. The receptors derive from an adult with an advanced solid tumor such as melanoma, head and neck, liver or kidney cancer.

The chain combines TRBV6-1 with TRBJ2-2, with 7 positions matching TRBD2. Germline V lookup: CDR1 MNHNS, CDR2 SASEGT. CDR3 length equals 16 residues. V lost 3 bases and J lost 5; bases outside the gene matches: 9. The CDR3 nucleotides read TGTGCCAGCAGTGACCAACCGTCGGGGGGTACCGGGGAGCTGTTTTTT. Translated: CASSDQPSGGTGELFF.

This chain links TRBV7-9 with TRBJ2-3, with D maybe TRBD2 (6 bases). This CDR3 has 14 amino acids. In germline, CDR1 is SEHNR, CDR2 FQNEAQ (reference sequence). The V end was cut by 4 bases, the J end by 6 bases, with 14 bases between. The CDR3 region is CASSWGLPQDTQYF. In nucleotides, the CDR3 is TGTGCCAGCAGCTGGGGACTCCCTCAGGATACGCAGTATTTT.

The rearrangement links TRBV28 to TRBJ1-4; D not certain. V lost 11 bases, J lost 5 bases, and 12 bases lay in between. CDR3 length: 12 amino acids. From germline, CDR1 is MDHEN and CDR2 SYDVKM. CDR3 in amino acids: CASNGVNEKLFF. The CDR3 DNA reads TGTGCCTCCAACGGGGTCAATGAAAAACTGTTTTTT.

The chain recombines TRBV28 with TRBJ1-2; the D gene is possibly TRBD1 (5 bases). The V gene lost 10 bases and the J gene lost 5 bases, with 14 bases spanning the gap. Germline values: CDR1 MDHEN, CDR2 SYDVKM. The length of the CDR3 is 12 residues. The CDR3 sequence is CATWGLSYGYTF. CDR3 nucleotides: TGTGCCACCTGGGGCCTGAGTTATGGCTACACCTTC.

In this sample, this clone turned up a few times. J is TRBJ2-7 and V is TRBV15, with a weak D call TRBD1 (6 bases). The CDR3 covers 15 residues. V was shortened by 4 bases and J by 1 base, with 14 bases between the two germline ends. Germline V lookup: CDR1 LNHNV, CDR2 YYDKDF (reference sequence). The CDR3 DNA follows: TGTGCCACCAGCACCGGCCGGACAGATTCCTACGAGCAGTACTTC. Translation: CATSTGRTDSYEQYF. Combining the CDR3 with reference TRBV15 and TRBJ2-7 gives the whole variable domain DAMVIQNPRYQVTQFGKPVTLSCSQTLNHNVMYWYQQKSSQAPKLLFHYYDKDFNNEADTPDNFQSRRPNTSFCFLDIRSPGLGDTAMYLCATSTGRTDSYEQYFGPGTRLTVT.